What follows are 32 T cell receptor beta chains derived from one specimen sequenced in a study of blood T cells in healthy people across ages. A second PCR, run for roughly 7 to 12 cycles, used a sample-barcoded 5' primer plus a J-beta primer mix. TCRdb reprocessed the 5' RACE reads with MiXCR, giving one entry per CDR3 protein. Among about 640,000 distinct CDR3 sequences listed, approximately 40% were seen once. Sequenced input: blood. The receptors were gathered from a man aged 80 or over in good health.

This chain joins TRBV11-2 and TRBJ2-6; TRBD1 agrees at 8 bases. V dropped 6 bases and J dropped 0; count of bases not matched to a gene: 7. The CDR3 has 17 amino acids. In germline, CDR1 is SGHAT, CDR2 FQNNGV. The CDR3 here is CASRAGGSYSGANVLTF. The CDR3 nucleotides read TGTGCCAGCAGAGCAGGGGGCAGTTACTCTGGGGCCAACGTCCTGACTTTC.

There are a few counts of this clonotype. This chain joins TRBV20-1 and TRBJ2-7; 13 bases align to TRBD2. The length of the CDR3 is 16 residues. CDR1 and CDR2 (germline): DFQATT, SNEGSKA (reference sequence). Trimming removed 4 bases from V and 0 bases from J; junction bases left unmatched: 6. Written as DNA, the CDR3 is TGCAGTGCTATCGGGACTAGCGGGACGATCTCCTACGAGCAGTACTTC. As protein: CSAIGTSGTISYEQYF.

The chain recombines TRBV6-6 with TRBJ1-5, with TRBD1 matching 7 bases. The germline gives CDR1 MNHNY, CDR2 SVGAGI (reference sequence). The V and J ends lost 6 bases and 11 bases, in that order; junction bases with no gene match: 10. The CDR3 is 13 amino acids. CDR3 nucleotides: TGTGCCAGCAGCCAGGGGGGCCATTGTGCCCAGCATTTT. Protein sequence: CASSQGGHCAQHF.

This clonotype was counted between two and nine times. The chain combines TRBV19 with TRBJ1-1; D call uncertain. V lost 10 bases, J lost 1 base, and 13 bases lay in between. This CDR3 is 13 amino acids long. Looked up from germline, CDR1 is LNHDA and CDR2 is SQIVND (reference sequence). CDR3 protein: CATQGSGNTEAFF. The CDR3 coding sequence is TGTGCCACCCAAGGTTCTGGGAACACTGAAGCTTTCTTT.

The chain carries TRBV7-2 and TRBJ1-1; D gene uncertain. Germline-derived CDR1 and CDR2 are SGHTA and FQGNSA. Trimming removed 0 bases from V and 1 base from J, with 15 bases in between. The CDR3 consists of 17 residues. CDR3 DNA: TGTGCCAGCAGCTTAGCGCGCCTCGGGCGGGCGAACACTGAAGCTTTCTTT. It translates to CASSLARLGRANTEAFF.

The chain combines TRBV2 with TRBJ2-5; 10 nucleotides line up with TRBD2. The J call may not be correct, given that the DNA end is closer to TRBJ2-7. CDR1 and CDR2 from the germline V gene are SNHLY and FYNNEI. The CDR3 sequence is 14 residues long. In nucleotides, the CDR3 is TGTGCCAGCATATCTACTAGCGGGAATTACGAGCAGTACTTC. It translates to CASISTSGNYEQYF.

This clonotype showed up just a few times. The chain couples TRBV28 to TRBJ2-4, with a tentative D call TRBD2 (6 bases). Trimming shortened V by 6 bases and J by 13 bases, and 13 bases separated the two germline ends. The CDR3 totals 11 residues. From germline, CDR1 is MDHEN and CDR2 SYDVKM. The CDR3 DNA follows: TGTGCCAGCAGGGCCTCGGGGGAGCAGTACTTC. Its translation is CASRASGEQYF.

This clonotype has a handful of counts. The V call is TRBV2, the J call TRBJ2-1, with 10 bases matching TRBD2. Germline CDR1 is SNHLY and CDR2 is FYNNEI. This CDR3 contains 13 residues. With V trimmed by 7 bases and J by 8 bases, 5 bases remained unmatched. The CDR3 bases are TGTGCCAGCAAGGTAGCGGGGGGAGATGAGCAGTTCTTC. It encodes CASKVAGGDEQFF.

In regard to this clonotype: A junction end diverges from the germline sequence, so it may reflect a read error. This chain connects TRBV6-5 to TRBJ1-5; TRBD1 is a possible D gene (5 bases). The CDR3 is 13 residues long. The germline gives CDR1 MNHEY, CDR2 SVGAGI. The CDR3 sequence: CACSAGKGQPQHF. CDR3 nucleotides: TGTGCCTGCAGTGCAGGGAAAGGTCAGCCCCAGCATTTT.

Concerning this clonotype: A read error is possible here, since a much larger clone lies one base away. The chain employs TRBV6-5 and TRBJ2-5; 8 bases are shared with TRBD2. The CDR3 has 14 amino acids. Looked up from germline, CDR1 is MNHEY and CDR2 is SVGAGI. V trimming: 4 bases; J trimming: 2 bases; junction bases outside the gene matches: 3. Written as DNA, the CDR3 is TGTGCCAGCAGTTGCTCGGGGGGGCAAGAGACCCAGTACTTC. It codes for CASSCSGGQETQYF.

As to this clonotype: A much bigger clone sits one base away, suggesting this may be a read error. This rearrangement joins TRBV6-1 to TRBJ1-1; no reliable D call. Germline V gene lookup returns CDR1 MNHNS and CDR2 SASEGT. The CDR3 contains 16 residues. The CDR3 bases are TGTGCCAGCAGTGATCCAGGAAACCCCGTGAACGCTGAAGCTTTCTTT. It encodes CASSDPGNPVNAEAFF.

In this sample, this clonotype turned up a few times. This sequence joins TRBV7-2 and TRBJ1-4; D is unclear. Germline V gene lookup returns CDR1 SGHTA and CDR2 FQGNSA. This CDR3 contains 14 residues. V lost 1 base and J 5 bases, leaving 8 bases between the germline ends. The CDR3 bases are TGTGCCAGCAGCTTAGATCCGGGAAATGAAAAACTGTTTTTT. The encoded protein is CASSLDPGNEKLFF.

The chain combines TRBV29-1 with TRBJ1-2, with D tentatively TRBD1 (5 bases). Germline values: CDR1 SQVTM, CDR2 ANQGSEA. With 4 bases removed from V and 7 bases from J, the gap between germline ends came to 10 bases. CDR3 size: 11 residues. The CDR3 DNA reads TGCAGCGTTGGACAGCTTGGTGGCTACACCTTC. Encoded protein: CSVGQLGGYTF.

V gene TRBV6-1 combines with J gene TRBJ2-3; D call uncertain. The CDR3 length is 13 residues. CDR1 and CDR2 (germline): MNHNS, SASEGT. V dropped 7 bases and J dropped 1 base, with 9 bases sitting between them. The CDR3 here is CASKNQRTDTQYF. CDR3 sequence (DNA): TGTGCCAGCAAGAACCAGCGCACAGATACGCAGTATTTT.

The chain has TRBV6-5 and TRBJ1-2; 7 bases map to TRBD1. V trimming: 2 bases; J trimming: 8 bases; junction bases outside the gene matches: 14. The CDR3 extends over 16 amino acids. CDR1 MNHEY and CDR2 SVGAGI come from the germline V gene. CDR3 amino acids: CASSYGARGQSLGYTF. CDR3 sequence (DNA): TGTGCCAGCAGTTACGGGGCCCGGGGACAGTCTCTGGGCTACACCTTC.

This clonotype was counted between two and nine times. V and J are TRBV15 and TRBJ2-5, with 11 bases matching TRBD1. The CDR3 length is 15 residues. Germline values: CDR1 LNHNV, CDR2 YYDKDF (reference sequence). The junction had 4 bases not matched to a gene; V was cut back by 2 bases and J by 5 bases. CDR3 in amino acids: CATSRTGTGGETQYF. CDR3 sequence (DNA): TGTGCCACCAGCAGAACCGGGACAGGGGGGGAGACCCAGTACTTC.

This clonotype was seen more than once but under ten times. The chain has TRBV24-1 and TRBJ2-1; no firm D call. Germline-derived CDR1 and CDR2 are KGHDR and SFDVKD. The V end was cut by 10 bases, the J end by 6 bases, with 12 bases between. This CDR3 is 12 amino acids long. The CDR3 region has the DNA TGTGCCACTGTCCACGGTTTCAATGAGCAGTTCTTC. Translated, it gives CATVHGFNEQFF.

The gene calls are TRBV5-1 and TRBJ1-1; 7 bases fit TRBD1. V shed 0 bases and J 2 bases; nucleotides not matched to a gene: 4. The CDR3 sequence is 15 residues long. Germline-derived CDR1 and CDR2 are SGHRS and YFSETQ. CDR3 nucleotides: TGCGCCAGCAGCTTGGGGGACAGATCAAACACTGAAGCTTTCTTT. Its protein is CASSLGDRSNTEAFF.

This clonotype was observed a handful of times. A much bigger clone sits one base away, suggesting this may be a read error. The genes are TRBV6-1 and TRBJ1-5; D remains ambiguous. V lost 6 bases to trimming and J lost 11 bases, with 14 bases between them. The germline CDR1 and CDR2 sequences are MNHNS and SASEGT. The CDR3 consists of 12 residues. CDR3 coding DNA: TGTGCCAGCAGCCGGCCACGTAGGGCCCAGCATTTT. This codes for CASSRPRRAQHF.

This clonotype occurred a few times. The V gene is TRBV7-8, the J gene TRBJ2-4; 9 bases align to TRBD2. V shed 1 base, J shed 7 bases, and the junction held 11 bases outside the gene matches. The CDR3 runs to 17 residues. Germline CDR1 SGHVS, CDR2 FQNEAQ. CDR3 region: CASSLVEGSGSGNIQYF. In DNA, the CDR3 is TGTGCCAGCAGCTTAGTAGAGGGTAGCGGGAGTGGGAACATTCAGTACTTC.

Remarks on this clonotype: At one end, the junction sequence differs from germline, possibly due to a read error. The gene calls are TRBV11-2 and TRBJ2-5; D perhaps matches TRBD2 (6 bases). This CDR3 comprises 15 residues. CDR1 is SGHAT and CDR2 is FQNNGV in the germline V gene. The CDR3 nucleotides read TGTGCCAGCAGGTTAGGGGTCTCCGGGAGCGAGACCCAGTACTTC. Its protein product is CASRLGVSGSETQYF.

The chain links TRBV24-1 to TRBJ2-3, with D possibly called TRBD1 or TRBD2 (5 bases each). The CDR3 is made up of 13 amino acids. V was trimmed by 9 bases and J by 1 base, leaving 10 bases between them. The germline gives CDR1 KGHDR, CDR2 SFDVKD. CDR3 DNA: TGTGCCACCGGGGACGGAGGCACAGATACGCAGTATTTT. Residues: CATGDGGTDTQYF.

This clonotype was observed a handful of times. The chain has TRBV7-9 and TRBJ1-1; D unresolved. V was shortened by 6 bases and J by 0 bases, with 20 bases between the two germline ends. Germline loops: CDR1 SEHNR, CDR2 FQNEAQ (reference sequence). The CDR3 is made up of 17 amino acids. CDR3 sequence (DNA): TGTGCCAGCAGAGTTTCCTCAGCTCTAGACCTGAACACTGAAGCTTTCTTT. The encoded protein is CASRVSSALDLNTEAFF.

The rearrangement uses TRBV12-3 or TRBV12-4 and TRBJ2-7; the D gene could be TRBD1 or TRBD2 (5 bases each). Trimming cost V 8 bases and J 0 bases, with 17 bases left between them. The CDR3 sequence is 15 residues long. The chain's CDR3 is CASALSGTGSYEQYF. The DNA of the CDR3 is TGTGCCAGCGCATTATCCGGGACGGGCTCCTACGAGCAGTACTTC.

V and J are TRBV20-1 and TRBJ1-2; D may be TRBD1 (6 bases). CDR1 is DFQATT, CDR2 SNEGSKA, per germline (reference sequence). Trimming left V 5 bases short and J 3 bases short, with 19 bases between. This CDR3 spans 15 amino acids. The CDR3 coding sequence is TGCAGTGCTCCCCCGGGGGGCGGAATCGACTATGGCTACACCTTC. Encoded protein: CSAPPGGGIDYGYTF.

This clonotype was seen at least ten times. The CDR3 loop is CSAPTSGRETQYF. CDR3 DNA: TGCAGTGCCCCCACATCCGGGAGGGAGACCCAGTACTTC. J is TRBJ2-5 and V is TRBV20-1; 7 bases agree with TRBD2. The CDR3 runs 13 residues. CDR1 and CDR2 from the germline V gene are DFQATT and SNEGSKA (reference sequence). V lost 6 bases, J lost 5 bases, and 9 bases stayed unmatched.

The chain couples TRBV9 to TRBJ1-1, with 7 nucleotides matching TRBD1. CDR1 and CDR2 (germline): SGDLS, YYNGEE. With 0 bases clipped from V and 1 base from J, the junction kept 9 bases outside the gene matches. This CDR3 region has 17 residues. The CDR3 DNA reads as TGTGCCAGCAGCGTAGCTGGGGGGGACAGTTGGAACACTGAAGCTTTCTTT. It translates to CASSVAGGDSWNTEAFF.

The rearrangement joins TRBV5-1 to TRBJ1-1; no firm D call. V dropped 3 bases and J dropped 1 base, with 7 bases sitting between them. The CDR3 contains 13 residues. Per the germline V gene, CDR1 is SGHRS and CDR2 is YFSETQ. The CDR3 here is CASSWSQNTEAFF. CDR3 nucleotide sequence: TGCGCCAGCAGCTGGTCCCAGAACACTGAAGCTTTCTTT.

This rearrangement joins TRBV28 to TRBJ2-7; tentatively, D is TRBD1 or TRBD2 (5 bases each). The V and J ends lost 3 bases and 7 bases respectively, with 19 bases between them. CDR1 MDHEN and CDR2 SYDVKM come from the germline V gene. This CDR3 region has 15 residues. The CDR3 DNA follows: TGTGCCAGCAGTTTCTGGGGGAGCGAGTTGCGAGAGCAGTACTTC. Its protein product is CASSFWGSELREQYF.

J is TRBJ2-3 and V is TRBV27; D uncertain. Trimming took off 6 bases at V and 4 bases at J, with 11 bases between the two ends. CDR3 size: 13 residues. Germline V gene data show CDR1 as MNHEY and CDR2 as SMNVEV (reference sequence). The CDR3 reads CASSPNGADTQYF. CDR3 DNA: TGTGCCAGCAGCCCAAATGGGGCAGATACGCAGTATTTT.

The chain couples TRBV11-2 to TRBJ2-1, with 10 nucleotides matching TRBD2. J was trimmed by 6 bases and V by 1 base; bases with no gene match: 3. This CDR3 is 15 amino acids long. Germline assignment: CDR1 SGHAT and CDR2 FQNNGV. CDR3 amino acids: CASSLASGSGNEQFF. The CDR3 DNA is TGTGCCAGCAGCTTAGCTAGCGGGAGTGGCAATGAGCAGTTCTTC.

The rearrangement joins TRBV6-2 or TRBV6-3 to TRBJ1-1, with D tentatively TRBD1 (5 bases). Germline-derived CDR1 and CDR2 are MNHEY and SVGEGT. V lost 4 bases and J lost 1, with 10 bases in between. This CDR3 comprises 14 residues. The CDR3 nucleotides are TGTGCCAGCAGTTCGTTTGGGGGGAACACTGAAGCTTTCTTT. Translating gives CASSSFGGNTEAFF.